These T cell receptor beta chains were read from a single sample in a study of radiotherapy plus CTLA-4 blockade in lung cancer. Profiling relied on immunoSEQ multiplex PCR, and the TCRdb table lists in-frame clones only, not all of them. The sample shows about 120,000 clones, 90% of them seen only once. Specimen: peripheral blood, collected from a patient treated with radiotherapy plus ipilimumab. Source of these receptors: a human donor with non-small cell lung cancer that progressed on radiotherapy plus ipilimumab. CDR3s include the opening cysteine and the closing phenylalanine or tryptophan. The order of the fields is J gene, V gene, clone size, D gene, CDR3 length, CDR3 protein, CDR3 DNA. The D gene is left open where the match is weak. Some rows have no size entry. The others give once, few or many, or a class for an expanded clone.

j_gene: TRBJ2-7; v_gene: TRBV15; abundance: few; d_gene: TRBD1; len: 13; CDR3aa: CATSRDRGYEQYF; CDR3nt: TGTGCCACCAGCAGGGACAGGGGCTACGAGCAGTACTTC
j_gene: TRBJ2-1; v_gene: TRBV11-3; abundance: NA; d_gene: TRBD2; len: 14; CDR3aa: CASSLGGGYNEQFF; CDR3nt: TGTGCCAGCAGCTTAGGGGGGGGATACAATGAGCAGTTCTTC
j_gene: TRBJ1-4; v_gene: TRBV5-1; abundance: NA; d_gene: TRBD1; len: 14; CDR3aa: CASSRQGTNEKLFF; CDR3nt: TGCGCCAGCAGTAGACAGGGAACTAATGAAAAACTGTTTTTT
j_gene: TRBJ2-7; v_gene: TRBV2; abundance: NA; d_gene: NA; len: 13; CDR3aa: CASRGPRSGEQYF; CDR3nt: TGTGCCAGCAGGGGCCCCCGCTCAGGCGAGCAGTACTTT
j_gene: TRBJ1-2; v_gene: TRBV5-4; abundance: NA; d_gene: NA; len: 14; CDR3aa: CASSLVDFNYGYTF; CDR3nt: TGTGCCAGCAGCTTGGTCGATTTTAACTATGGCTACACCTTC
j_gene: TRBJ2-7; v_gene: TRBV7-9; abundance: NA; d_gene: NA; len: 12; CDR3aa: CASSLAQNPAYF; CDR3nt: TGTGCCAGCAGCTTAGCTCAGAACCCGGCGTACTTC
j_gene: TRBJ2-3; v_gene: TRBV10-1; abundance: NA; d_gene: TRBD1; len: 16; CDR3aa: CASSVSGQGVPDTQYF; CDR3nt: TGCGCCAGCAGTGTATCGGGACAGGGGGTCCCAGATACGCAGTATTTT
j_gene: TRBJ2-3; v_gene: TRBV12-5; abundance: NA; d_gene: NA; len: 15; CDR3aa: CASGLVTKYADTQYF; CDR3nt: TGTGCTAGTGGTTTGGTAACCAAATATGCGGATACGCAGTATTTT
j_gene: TRBJ2-7; v_gene: TRBV19; abundance: NA; d_gene: NA; len: 14; CDR3aa: CASSIAGLASEQYF; CDR3nt: TGTGCCAGTAGTATAGCAGGGCTAGCCTCCGAGCAGTACTTC
j_gene: TRBJ2-7; v_gene: TRBV27; abundance: few; d_gene: NA; len: 15; CDR3aa: CASSPPRQSSYEQYF; CDR3nt: TGTGCCAGCAGTCCCCCTCGACAGTCCTCCTACGAGCAGTACTTC
j_gene: TRBJ1-5; v_gene: TRBV27; abundance: NA; d_gene: NA; len: 17; CDR3aa: CASSFAVPLTSNQPQHF; CDR3nt: TGTGCCAGCAGTTTTGCGGTGCCTCTTACTAGCAATCAGCCCCAGCATTTT
j_gene: TRBJ2-5; v_gene: TRBV5-6; abundance: NA; d_gene: NA; len: 15; CDR3aa: CASSPDLDGEETQYF; CDR3nt: TGTGCCAGCAGCCCGGACTTAGACGGGGAAGAGACCCAGTACTTC
j_gene: TRBJ2-7; v_gene: TRBV6-1; abundance: NA; d_gene: TRBD1; len: 15; CDR3aa: CASRERDRVIYEQYF; CDR3nt: TGTGCCAGCAGAGAACGGGACAGGGTCATCTACGAGCAGTACTTC
j_gene: TRBJ2-7; v_gene: TRBV10-2; abundance: NA; d_gene: TRBD1; len: 17; CDR3aa: CASRVQSGTAHSYEQYF; CDR3nt: TGCGCCAGCAGAGTACAGTCCGGGACAGCGCACTCCTACGAGCAGTACTTC
j_gene: TRBJ2-7; v_gene: TRBV11-2; abundance: once; d_gene: TRBD2; len: 15; CDR3aa: CASSNPAGGQGGQYF; CDR3nt: TGTGCCAGCAGCAACCCAGCGGGGGGCCAGGGTGGGCAGTACTTC
j_gene: TRBJ2-7; v_gene: TRBV6-5; abundance: NA; d_gene: NA; len: 11; CDR3aa: CASSGGYEQYF; CDR3nt: TGTGCCAGCAGCGGAGGTTACGAGCAGTACTTC
j_gene: TRBJ2-1; v_gene: TRBV7-2; abundance: NA; d_gene: TRBD2; len: 15; CDR3aa: CASSPPGLAGGEQFF; CDR3nt: TGTGCCAGCAGCCCACCGGGACTAGCGGGAGGTGAGCAGTTCTTC
j_gene: TRBJ1-4; v_gene: TRBV14; abundance: once; d_gene: NA; len: 15; CDR3aa: CASSYDLPPNEKLFF; CDR3nt: TGTGCCAGCAGCTACGACCTGCCCCCTAATGAAAAACTGTTTTTT
j_gene: TRBJ2-3; v_gene: TRBV27; abundance: once; d_gene: NA; len: 13; CDR3aa: CASSRSSTDTQYF; CDR3nt: TGTGCCAGCAGTAGATCTAGCACAGATACGCAGTATTTT
j_gene: TRBJ1-1; v_gene: TRBV19; abundance: NA; d_gene: NA; len: 15; CDR3aa: CASSKGQGLSTEAFF; CDR3nt: TGTGCCAGTAGTAAGGGGCAGGGGCTAAGCACTGAAGCTTTCTTT
j_gene: TRBJ2-2; v_gene: TRBV9; abundance: NA; d_gene: TRBD1; len: 17; CDR3aa: CASSDPRGQGKPGELFF; CDR3nt: TGTGCCAGCAGCGACCCACGAGGACAGGGGAAGCCCGGGGAGCTGTTTTTT
j_gene: TRBJ1-1; v_gene: TRBV5-1; abundance: NA; d_gene: NA; len: 17; CDR3aa: CASSSVPQGNAYTEAFF; CDR3nt: TGCGCCAGCAGCTCGGTCCCACAGGGAAACGCGTACACTGAAGCTTTCTTT
j_gene: TRBJ1-4; v_gene: TRBV9; abundance: once; d_gene: NA; len: 16; CDR3aa: CASSPRVAATNEKLFF; CDR3nt: TGTGCCAGCAGCCCTAGAGTTGCTGCAACTAATGAAAAACTGTTTTTT
j_gene: TRBJ2-5; v_gene: TRBV1; abundance: NA; d_gene: NA; len: 17; CDR3aa: CTSSQGGSRTDQETQYF; CDR3nt: TGCACCAGCAGCCAAGGAGGCTCACGTACAGACCAAGAGACCCAGTACTTC
j_gene: TRBJ2-1; v_gene: TRBV30; abundance: NA; d_gene: NA; len: 14; CDR3aa: CAWSVGTIYNEQFF; CDR3nt: TGTGCCTGGAGTGTAGGAACTATTTACAATGAGCAGTTCTTC
j_gene: TRBJ2-2; v_gene: TRBV9; abundance: NA; d_gene: TRBD2; len: 16; CDR3aa: CASSVLVGGGTGELFF; CDR3nt: TGTGCCAGCAGCGTTTTGGTAGGCGGGGGCACCGGGGAGCTGTTTTTT
j_gene: TRBJ1-3; v_gene: TRBV4-1; abundance: NA; d_gene: NA; len: 14; CDR3aa: CASSLLWGGNTIYF; CDR3nt: TGCGCCAGCAGCCTCCTCTGGGGGGGAAACACCATATATTTT
j_gene: TRBJ2-1; v_gene: TRBV18; abundance: NA; d_gene: TRBD2; len: 22; CDR3aa: CASSSLPPGSGRAGPPHNEQFF; CDR3nt: TGTGCCAGCTCATCTCTACCCCCGGGTAGCGGGAGGGCCGGGCCCCCCCACAATGAGCAGTTCTTC
j_gene: TRBJ2-1; v_gene: TRBV4-1; abundance: once; d_gene: TRBD2; len: 16; CDR3aa: CASNSESGRFSNEQFF; CDR3nt: TGCGCCAGCAATTCTGAAAGCGGGAGGTTTTCCAATGAGCAGTTCTTC
j_gene: TRBJ2-7; v_gene: TRBV27; abundance: NA; d_gene: NA; len: 13; CDR3aa: CASSPSSSYEQYF; CDR3nt: TGTGCCAGCAGCCCCTCAAGCTCCTACGAGCAGTACTTC
j_gene: TRBJ2-1; v_gene: TRBV19; abundance: few; d_gene: TRBD2; len: 16; CDR3aa: CASSILAGGPYNEQFF; CDR3nt: TGTGCCAGTAGTATATTAGCGGGAGGACCCTACAATGAGCAGTTCTTC
j_gene: TRBJ2-3; v_gene: TRBV6-5; abundance: NA; d_gene: NA; len: 14; CDR3aa: CASSYSDATDTQYF; CDR3nt: TGTGCCAGCAGTTACTCTGACGCCACAGATACGCAGTATTTT
j_gene: TRBJ2-7; v_gene: TRBV2; abundance: once; d_gene: NA; len: 15; CDR3aa: CASSEGVAASYEQYF; CDR3nt: TGTGCCAGCAGTGAAGGGGTAGCGGCCTCCTACGAGCAGTACTTC
j_gene: TRBJ2-6; v_gene: TRBV19; abundance: few; d_gene: TRBD2; len: 15; CDR3aa: CASLAGGDGANVLTF; CDR3nt: TGTGCCAGTCTAGCGGGAGGGGATGGGGCCAACGTCCTGACTTTC
j_gene: TRBJ2-1; v_gene: TRBV2; abundance: NA; d_gene: TRBD1; len: 16; CDR3aa: CASRPRRAGGSDEQFF; CDR3nt: TGTGCCAGCCGCCCCAGGAGGGCAGGGGGCAGCGATGAGCAGTTCTTC
j_gene: TRBJ2-7; v_gene: TRBV6-1; abundance: once; d_gene: NA; len: 16; CDR3aa: CASSEGRTGDTYEQYF; CDR3nt: TGTGCCAGCAGTGAAGGGCGAACGGGAGATACCTACGAGCAGTACTTC
j_gene: TRBJ1-1; v_gene: TRBV4-1; abundance: NA; d_gene: TRBD1; len: 16; CDR3aa: CASSHGRGQGGTEAFF; CDR3nt: TGCGCCAGCAGCCATGGTAGAGGACAGGGGGGAACTGAAGCTTTCTTT
j_gene: TRBJ2-1; v_gene: TRBV7-2; abundance: once; d_gene: NA; len: 17; CDR3aa: CASSTGFGQSSYNEQFF; CDR3nt: TGTGCCAGCAGCACCGGGTTTGGACAAAGCTCCTACAATGAGCAGTTCTTC
j_gene: TRBJ2-5; v_gene: TRBV7-9; abundance: NA; d_gene: TRBD2; len: 15; CDR3aa: CASSALAVIKETQYF; CDR3nt: TGTGCCAGCAGCGCGCTAGCGGTTATCAAAGAGACCCAGTACTTC
j_gene: TRBJ1-5; v_gene: TRBV30; abundance: NA; d_gene: NA; len: 18; CDR3aa: CAWSPRTPGGLGNQPQHF; CDR3nt: TGTGCCTGGAGTCCGAGGACCCCCGGTGGGCTAGGCAATCAGCCCCAGCATTTT
j_gene: TRBJ1-1; v_gene: TRBV5-8; abundance: NA; d_gene: NA; len: 15; CDR3aa: CASSFDPGTVAEAFF; CDR3nt: TGTGCCAGCAGCTTTGACCCCGGGACGGTCGCTGAAGCTTTCTTT
j_gene: TRBJ2-1; v_gene: TRBV5-6; abundance: NA; d_gene: NA; len: 15; CDR3aa: CASSLWGPINNEQFF; CDR3nt: TGTGCCAGCAGCTTGTGGGGCCCAATAAACAATGAGCAGTTCTTC
j_gene: TRBJ2-7; v_gene: TRBV5-1; abundance: NA; d_gene: NA; len: 13; CDR3aa: CASSLAGFHEQYF; CDR3nt: TGCGCCAGCAGCTTGGCCGGGTTCCACGAGCAGTACTTC
j_gene: TRBJ2-7; v_gene: TRBV4-1; abundance: once; d_gene: TRBD1; len: 14; CDR3aa: CASSQGQGTWEQYF; CDR3nt: TGCGCCAGCAGCCAAGGACAGGGAACGTGGGAGCAGTACTTC
j_gene: TRBJ2-7; v_gene: TRBV2; abundance: NA; d_gene: TRBD2; len: 15; CDR3aa: CASAPMGEGGYEQYF; CDR3nt: TGTGCCAGCGCCCCAATGGGGGAGGGTGGGTACGAGCAGTACTTC
j_gene: TRBJ1-2; v_gene: TRBV19; abundance: NA; d_gene: TRBD1; len: 16; CDR3aa: CASSMRMGQGNYGYTF; CDR3nt: TGTGCCAGTAGTATGAGGATGGGACAGGGGAACTATGGCTACACCTTC
j_gene: TRBJ1-1; v_gene: TRBV18; abundance: NA; d_gene: NA; len: 16; CDR3aa: CASSPVPRDRPTEAFF; CDR3nt: TGTGCCAGCTCACCTGTGCCTCGTGACAGGCCCACTGAAGCTTTCTTT
j_gene: TRBJ1-4; v_gene: TRBV4-1; abundance: once; d_gene: NA; len: 16; CDR3aa: CASSQEIVGAREKLFF; CDR3nt: TGCGCCAGCAGCCAGGAGATTGTAGGGGCGCGGGAAAAACTGTTTTTT
j_gene: TRBJ1-2; v_gene: TRBV2; abundance: NA; d_gene: NA; len: 15; CDR3aa: CASSRTWDPAYGYTF; CDR3nt: TGTGCCAGCAGCCGGACATGGGACCCAGCCTATGGCTACACCTTC
j_gene: TRBJ2-4; v_gene: TRBV5-4; abundance: NA; d_gene: NA; len: 14; CDR3aa: CASSLEGVKNIQYF; CDR3nt: TGTGCCAGCAGCTTGGAAGGGGTCAAAAACATTCAGTACTTC
j_gene: TRBJ1-2; v_gene: TRBV29-1; abundance: NA; d_gene: NA; len: 11; CDR3aa: CSVGVLGGYTF; CDR3nt: TGCAGCGTTGGTGTTTTGGGGGGCTACACCTTC
j_gene: TRBJ2-5; v_gene: TRBV19; abundance: NA; d_gene: TRBD1; len: 14; CDR3aa: CASSKGQGSETQYF; CDR3nt: TGTGCCAGTAGTAAGGGACAGGGATCGGAGACCCAGTACTTC
j_gene: TRBJ2-5; v_gene: TRBV7-3; abundance: NA; d_gene: NA; len: 13; CDR3aa: CASSRGPAETQYF; CDR3nt: TGTGCCAGCAGCCGGGGTCCAGCGGAGACCCAGTACTTC